This TCR beta chain was captured by sequencing in a study of T-cell memory formation after mild COVID-19. At the level of the study: Clustering of TCRs was largely donor specific.

The TCR alpha and TCR beta cDNA libraries, bearing sample barcodes and UMIs, were generated by 5'RACE using constant-segment primers. TCRdb redid the calling of the 5' RACE reads with MiXCR, one entry per CDR3 protein. The sample includes around 300,000 distinct CDR3 sequences, just under 20% of them seen just once. Trimming removed 2 bases at V and 2 bases at J, with 7 bases between. Per the germline V gene, CDR1 is SGDLS and CDR2 is YYNGEE. This CDR3 has 14 amino acids. Sequences were obtained from PBMCs or a T cell subset sorted from them (not recorded which). This chain joins TRBV9 and TRBJ2-2, with D possibly being TRBD1 or TRBD2 (5 bases each). The source of this sequence is a man younger than 35 who had mild COVID-19 (a few samples of this study predate the infection). Cell type and time point are not known. The DNA for the CDR3 is TGTGCCAGCAGCGTTGGGGGTAACACCGGGGAGCTGTTTTTT. Its translation is CASSVGGNTGELFF.